These 31 T cell receptor beta chains originate from one sample sequenced in a study of shared clonotypes between healthy human individuals. Profiling relied on immunoSEQ multiplex PCR, and the TCRdb table lists in-frame clones only, not all of them. This sample has roughly 1 million clones, with 70% to 80% found just once. Material: memory CD4+ T cells from PBMCs. The subset here: CD45RA-negative fraction. These receptors were obtained from a man aged 18 to 30 in good health. Some clones in this sample may be carry-over from other donors' samples.

The chain couples TRBV7-3 to TRBJ1-5; D ambiguous. The CDR3 covers 12 residues. CDR1 is SGHTA, CDR2 FQGTGA, per germline. With 4 bases removed from V and 3 bases from J, the gap between germline ends came to 4 bases. CDR3: CASSWANQPQHF. In DNA form, the CDR3 reads TGTGCCAGCAGCTGGGCCAATCAGCCCCAGCATTTT.

This sequence joins TRBV28 and TRBJ2-2; a weak D match, TRBD1 (5 bases). CDR3 length: 16 residues. The V and J ends lost 6 bases and 6 bases respectively, with 20 bases between them. In germline, CDR1 is MDHEN, CDR2 SYDVKM. For the CDR3, the DNA is TGTGCCAGCAGACCTGATCGAAGGGGCCGTCCCGGGGAGCTGTTTTTT. It translates to CASRPDRRGRPGELFF. Variable domain in full (rest from reference TRBV28 and TRBJ2-2): DVKVTQSSRYLVKRTGEKVFLECVQDMDHENMFWYRQDPGLGLRLIYFSYDVKMKEKGDIPEGYSVSREKKERFSLILESASTNQTSMYLCASRPDRRGRPGELFFGEGSRLTVL.

The chain employs TRBV6-5 and TRBJ2-1; D may be TRBD2 (6 bases). This CDR3 comprises 15 residues. Germline values: CDR1 MNHEY, CDR2 SVGAGI. V was cut by 2 bases and J by 8 bases, with 16 bases left in between. CDR3 nucleotides: TGTGCCAGCAGTTACCAGACCGGAGGGCCGGATGAGCAGTTCTTC. It specifies CASSYQTGGPDEQFF.

This clone was recorded only once. A much larger clone lies one base from this, so it may be a read error. This chain links TRBV5-4 with TRBJ2-7; the match to TRBD2 covers 12 bases. V gave up 4 bases and J gave up 0 bases; unmatched junction bases: 2. CDR3 length equals 15 residues. In germline, CDR1 is SGHNT, CDR2 YYREEE (reference sequence). CDR3 nucleotides: TGTGCCAGCAGCACGACTAGCGGGAGCTCCTACGAGCAGTACTTC. It is translated as CASSTTSGSSYEQYF.

This rearrangement joins TRBV4-3 to TRBJ1-2, with 11 bases identical to TRBD1. The germline gives CDR1 LGHNA, CDR2 YSLEER. V lost 4 bases to trimming and J lost 7 bases; unmatched junction nucleotides: 5. The CDR3 is made up of 14 amino acids. The CDR3 bases are TGCGCCAGCAGCCCGGGGGACAGGGGGGTTGGCTACACCTTC. This translates into CASSPGDRGVGYTF.

The CDR3 loop reads CASSLSRDSLKYF. CDR3 coding DNA: TGTGCCAGCAGCCTCTCCCGGGACAGCTTGAAGTACTTC. The chain combines TRBV11-3 with TRBJ2-7, with 7 bases aligning to TRBD1. From germline, CDR1 is SGHNT and CDR2 YENEEA. This CDR3 contains 13 residues. J lost 11 bases, V lost 5 bases, and 12 bases had no gene match.

This clone was observed a handful of times. CDR3 residues: CASSPGTAQVVEQYF. In nucleotides, the CDR3 is TGTGCCAGCAGCCCAGGGACAGCCCAGGTCGTCGAGCAGTACTTC. The chain combines TRBV7-8 with TRBJ2-7; 7 nucleotides line up with TRBD1. The ends lost 5 bases at V and 6 bases at J; junction bases unmatched: 13. Germline assignment: CDR1 SGHVS and CDR2 FQNEAQ. The CDR3 is made up of 15 amino acids.

The chain carries TRBV23-1 and TRBJ2-2; D is unresolved. TRBV23-1 is flagged as an ORF with uncertain function. The length of the CDR3 is 12 residues. CDR3 coding DNA: TGCGCGGTCCGGGTGAGGACCGGGGAGCTGTTTTTT. This encodes CAVRVRTGELFF.

Remarks on this clone: In the same sample, other DNA sequences code for this CDR3. The CDR3 sequence: CASSELREQYF. CDR3 nucleotides: TGTGCCAGCAGTGAACTGAGGGAGCAGTACTTC. The chain links TRBV2 to TRBJ2-7; D gene ambiguous. The CDR3 contains 11 residues. Germline CDR1 is SNHLY and CDR2 is FYNNEI. V lost 2 bases and J 7 bases, leaving 6 bases between the germline ends.

This clone has more than one count but fewer than ten. Other DNA variants within this sample encode the same CDR3. The chain uses TRBV27 and TRBJ1-5, with no clear D. This CDR3 comprises 14 residues. CDR1 is MNHEY, CDR2 SMNVEV, per germline (reference sequence). V shed 6 bases and J shed 3 bases, with 12 bases lying between them. Here the CDR3 reads CASSRHGDNQPQHF. The CDR3 nucleotides are TGTGCCAGCAGCCGCCATGGAGACAATCAGCCCCAGCATTTT.

This chain links TRBV15 with TRBJ2-3; D is unresolved. There are 15 residues in the CDR3. V was trimmed by 0 bases and J by 4 bases, leaving 11 bases between them. Germline loops: CDR1 LNHNV, CDR2 YYDKDF (reference sequence). The CDR3 nucleotides are TGTGCCACCAGCAGAGATCAGAACGAGGCAGATACGCAGTATTTT. This codes for CATSRDQNEADTQYF.

V and J are TRBV2 and TRBJ2-5; D uncertain. The CDR3 is 13 residues long. V was trimmed by 2 bases and J by 1 base, leaving 5 bases between them. Germline CDR1 and CDR2: SNHLY and FYNNEI. CDR3 coding DNA: TGTGCCAGCAGTGAATACAGCCAAGAGACCCAGTACTTC. This sequence encodes CASSEYSQETQYF.

V is TRBV28 and J is TRBJ2-1; maybe TRBD1 (5 bases). Germline V gene sequence: CDR1 MDHEN, CDR2 SYDVKM. This CDR3 is built from 15 residues. Between the trimmed V and J ends, which lost 5 bases and 8 bases, there was a span of 19 bases. CDR3: CASSRPQGAYYEQFF. The CDR3 DNA reads as TGTGCCAGCAGTCGACCGCAGGGCGCTTATTATGAGCAGTTCTTC. Full variable domain (outside the CDR3, taken from reference TRBV28 and TRBJ2-1): DVKVTQSSRYLVKRTGEKVFLECVQDMDHENMFWYRQDPGLGLRLIYFSYDVKMKEKGDIPEGYSVSREKKERFSLILESASTNQTSMYLCASSRPQGAYYEQFFGPGTRLTVL.

The chain carries TRBV7-9 and TRBJ2-7; 9 positions match TRBD2. Looked up from germline, CDR1 is SEHNR and CDR2 is FQNEAQ (reference sequence). The ends lost 5 bases at V and 0 bases at J; junction bases unmatched: 14. This CDR3 is 18 amino acids long. Written as DNA, the CDR3 is TGTGCCAGCAGCAAAGAAAACCGAGCGGGAGGTTTCTCCTACGAGCAGTACTTC. Amino acids: CASSKENRAGGFSYEQYF.

The J gene is TRBJ2-1, the V gene TRBV27, with 7 bases identical to TRBD2. The J segment lost 1 base and the V segment lost 2 bases, leaving 8 bases of the junction unmatched. The CDR3 runs 17 residues. Germline-derived CDR1 and CDR2 are MNHEY and SMNVEV (reference sequence). The chain's CDR3 is CASSLRLGGGSYNEQFF. The CDR3, as DNA: TGTGCCAGCAGTTTACGTCTCGGCGGGGGTTCCTACAATGAGCAGTTCTTC.

This clone showed up just a few times. CDR3 protein: CASSTQGNTEAFF. The CDR3 DNA follows: TGTGCCAGCAGCACTCAGGGCAACACTGAAGCTTTCTTT. The rearrangement links TRBV7-9 to TRBJ1-1; D might be TRBD1 (5 bases). Per germline, CDR1 SEHNR and CDR2 FQNEAQ (reference sequence). The CDR3 consists of 13 residues. V was pared by 5 bases and J by 2 bases, with 9 bases between.

This clone came up a few times. The chain combines TRBV19 with TRBJ1-1; D uncertain. Per germline, CDR1 LNHDA and CDR2 SQIVND (reference sequence). Trimming left V 1 base short and J 3 bases short, with 21 bases between. The CDR3 extends over 18 amino acids. The CDR3 DNA reads as TGTGCCAGTAGTATAGGCCCCTTCTTCACAGTTTTGGACACTGAAGCTTTCTTT. Translating it yields CASSIGPFFTVLDTEAFF.

This chain links TRBV4-2 with TRBJ1-1; maybe TRBD1 (5 bases). CDR3 length: 15 amino acids. V lost 4 bases to trimming and J lost 0 bases, with 12 bases between them. The germline V gene encodes CDR1 LGHNA and CDR2 YNFKEQ. The DNA of the CDR3 is TGTGCCAGCAGCCGAATGGGGACGGTGAACACTGAAGCTTTCTTT. The encoded protein is CASSRMGTVNTEAFF.

This chain connects TRBV18 to TRBJ1-4, with 10 bases lining up with TRBD1. Looked up from germline, CDR1 is KGHSH and CDR2 is LQKENI. The CDR3 length is 15 residues. With 3 bases clipped from V and 7 bases from J, the junction kept 5 bases outside the gene matches. CDR3 in amino acids: CASSPVGTGVEKLFF. As DNA, the CDR3 is TGTGCCAGCTCACCTGTAGGGACAGGGGTTGAAAAACTGTTTTTT. The full variable domain, completed using reference TRBV18 and TRBJ1-4, is NAGVMQNPRHLVRRRGQEARLRCSPMKGHSHVYWYRQLPEEGLKFMVYLQKENIIDESGMPKERFSAEFPKEGPSILRIQQVVRGDSAAYFCASSPVGTGVEKLFFGSGTQLSVL.

The CDR3 loop is CASSEKGSRDGYTF. The CDR3 DNA follows: TGTGCCAGCAGTGAAAAGGGCAGTAGGGATGGCTACACCTTC. The chain joins TRBV25-1 to TRBJ1-2; D gene uncertain. The CDR3 runs to 14 residues. The germline CDR1 and CDR2 sequences are MGHDK and SYGVNS. V was clipped by 2 bases and J by 6 bases, with 13 bases between them.

The genes are TRBV18 and TRBJ2-1, with D possibly being TRBD2 (6 bases). V was trimmed by 2 bases and J by 2 bases, leaving 10 bases between them. Looked up from germline, CDR1 is KGHSH and CDR2 is LQKENI. The CDR3 length is 15 residues. The CDR3 DNA follows: TGTGCCAGCTCACCATTGGCGGGGACCTACAATGAGCAGTTCTTC. This gives the protein CASSPLAGTYNEQFF.

This clone was detected once. The chain uses TRBV28 and TRBJ2-5; 7 bases are shared with TRBD2. V was clipped by 6 bases and J by 2 bases; unmatched bases: 6. The V gene's germline CDR1 is MDHEN and CDR2 SYDVKM. The CDR3 length is 14 residues. CDR3 coding DNA: TGTGCCAGCAGGCGACTAGCTCCTCAAGAGACCCAGTACTTC. The encoded protein is CASRRLAPQETQYF.

This chain links TRBV7-2 with TRBJ1-5; D gene uncertain. Trimming shortened V by 5 bases and J by 9 bases, and 14 bases separated the two germline ends. CDR3 length equals 13 residues. Germline V CDR1 and CDR2: SGHTA, FQGNSA. The chain's CDR3 is CASSEGSGSPQHF. The DNA of the CDR3 is TGTGCCAGCAGCGAAGGGTCGGGGTCGCCCCAGCATTTT.

The rearrangement joins TRBV5-1 to TRBJ2-2; D is undetermined. Trimming took off 1 base at V and 6 bases at J, with 10 bases between the two ends. Germline lookup yields CDR1 SGHRS and CDR2 YFSETQ. CDR3 size: 14 residues. The CDR3 region is CASSLSGPPGELFF. The CDR3 DNA reads TGCGCCAGCAGCTTGTCGGGCCCCCCCGGGGAGCTGTTTTTT.

The chain joins TRBV27 to TRBJ2-2; no definite D call. The CDR3 is 18 residues long. Per the germline V gene, CDR1 is MNHEY and CDR2 is SMNVEV (reference sequence). The V end was cut by 3 bases, the J end by 0 bases, with 17 bases between. CDR3 nucleotide sequence: TGTGCCAGCAGTTTTCGATTAGCTAGGGTAGCGAACACCGGGGAGCTGTTTTTT. It translates to CASSFRLARVANTGELFF.

The chain couples TRBV23-1 to TRBJ1-2; D unclear. TRBV23-1 is given ORF status, its function remaining uncertain. The CDR3 consists of 11 residues. Trimming removed 7 bases at V and 8 bases at J, with 11 bases between. CDR3 sequence reads: CASTRTRGYTF. CDR3 in DNA: TGCGCCAGCACAAGGACGCGAGGCTACACCTTC.

The chain has TRBV28 and TRBJ2-7; D remains unclear. V was cut by 1 base and J by 2 bases, with 9 bases left in between. CDR1 is MDHEN, CDR2 SYDVKM, per germline. This CDR3 spans 14 amino acids. DNA of the CDR3: TGTGCCAGCAGTTTATACCAGGAAGCCTACGAGCAGTACTTC. This encodes CASSLYQEAYEQYF. The full variable domain, completed using reference TRBV28 and TRBJ2-7, is DVKVTQSSRYLVKRTGEKVFLECVQDMDHENMFWYRQDPGLGLRLIYFSYDVKMKEKGDIPEGYSVSREKKERFSLILESASTNQTSMYLCASSLYQEAYEQYFGPGTRLTVT.

The chain joins TRBV28 to TRBJ1-2, with 9 bases aligning to TRBD1. The trim removed 4 bases at V and 3 bases at J, leaving 3 bases unmatched. Germline loops: CDR1 MDHEN, CDR2 SYDVKM. This CDR3 is built from 14 residues. The CDR3 nucleotides are TGTGCCAGCAGTTCCGGGACAGGGTACTATGGCTACACCTTC. Protein sequence: CASSSGTGYYGYTF.

The V gene is TRBV5-1, the J gene TRBJ2-3, with 8 bases aligning to TRBD2. The CDR3 has 14 residues. The V gene end was trimmed by 5 bases and the J gene end by 4 bases; junction bases not matched to a gene: 6. Germline values: CDR1 SGHRS, CDR2 YFSETQ. CDR3 bases: TGCGCCAGCAGTCCTCAAGCGGGAGCAGATACGCAGTATTTT. Amino acid sequence: CASSPQAGADTQYF.

The rearrangement links TRBV5-8 to TRBJ2-7; 9 bases map to TRBD1. Trimming cost V 4 bases and J 3 bases; bases outside gene matches: 5. Germline values: CDR1 SGHTS, CDR2 YDEGEE. This CDR3 spans 14 amino acids. This chain's CDR3 is CASSTSGQGYEQYF. The DNA of the CDR3 is TGTGCCAGCAGCACCTCGGGACAGGGCTACGAGCAGTACTTC. Based on the CDR3 plus reference TRBV5-8 and TRBJ2-7, the full variable domain is EAGVTQSPTHLIKTRGQQATLRCSPISGHTSVYWYQQALGLGLQFLLWYDEGEERNRGNFPPRFSGRQFPNYSSELNVNALELEDSALYLCASSTSGQGYEQYFGPGTRLTVT.

The rearrangement uses TRBV6-1 and TRBJ1-1; D gene unclear. The V end lost 6 bases, the J end lost 2 bases, and 10 bases lay between the germline ends. The V gene's germline CDR1 is MNHNS and CDR2 SASEGT. The CDR3 covers 13 residues. CDR3 loop: CASRPDGNTEAFF. CDR3 bases: TGTGCCAGCAGGCCCGACGGTAACACTGAAGCTTTCTTT.